Reported below is one TCR beta chain. Its specific antigen is unknown. Base qualities are not provided; no much larger clone lies one nucleotide away. These data come from a study of blood T cell repertoires in COVID-19 (dated by TCRdb to the early 2020s). With regard to the full study: The collaborator samples originated in the United States, Italy and Spain and spanned the acute and convalescent phases of COVID-19. Subjects who had been exposed to COVID-19, were actively infected with it, or had recovered from it provided the deeply sampled blood TCRbeta repertoires that made up the dataset. The sample metadata nearly always contained a de-identified subject ID, COVID-19 status, age in years and sex. Samples came from the ongoing ImmuneRACE study (first 160 participants) plus 1,254 subjects from 6 global collaborators. The repertoires were released in a freely available public database meant as a resource for research on the immune response to SARS-CoV-2. The prospective study material was composed of cDNA or gDNA derived from T cells, B-cell-depleted T cells, or PBMCs. Where HLA class I and class II types were available, the types were taken from metadata supplied by the sample provider, not from assay-based typing. General findings and caveats noted by the study authors: How much clinical and demographic metadata was included differed by source and by participant, and the metadata was provided uncurated.

From a lookup of the germline V gene, CDR1 and CDR2 are SNHLY and FYNNEI. Reading from cysteine to phenylalanine, the CDR3 counts 14 amino acids. The only DNA kept is the CDR3, 42 bases in frame from the first base. Germline trimming amounts to 4 bases on V and 7 bases on J, with 9 as the count of junction bases outside the gene matches. Enrolling through a virtual design, the prospective study's participants ranged in age from about 18 to 89 years and lived across around 25 United States geographic areas. To assign participants to cohorts, the prospective study relied on clinical history that participants themselves reported in a screening survey and a study questionnaire. Recovered participants in ImmuneRACE Cohort 3 were defined as having two consecutive negative NP/OP PCR tests, clearance from a healthcare professional, or resolution of symptoms. In the prospective study, whole blood, serum and a nasopharyngeal or oropharyngeal swab were collected from each participant by mobile phlebotomists. Additional blood draws and questionnaires over an approximately two-month period could optionally be provided by prospective study participants. Before DNA extraction, prospective study blood samples were shipped either frozen or at room temperature.

TCRbeta CDR3 regions were amplified from genomic DNA using the immunoSEQ Assay, a bias-controlled multiplex PCR. The authors processed their data as follows. The number of nucleated cells in each sample was estimated from the amplification of reference gene primers within the assay. To quantify the absolute abundance of each unique TCRbeta CDR3 rearrangement, sequence reads were collapsed and filtered. For each sample, productive Simpson clonality was calculated by taking the square root of Simpson's diversity index across productive rearrangements. The clones in this table, taken by TCRdb from immuneACCESS, are in-frame only. Not every clone is retained; where verified, under half of the shortfall comes from an unresolved V gene, and the cause of the rest is unknown. The DNA was the basis for D and trimming; V, J and clone size are from that table. The sample records around 470,000 clones, 90% of which are singletons. 0.6% of the sample comes from the top ten.

The V gene is TRBV2 and the J gene is TRBJ1-2, and TRBD1 matches 7 of the central bases. Sequencing input: PBMCs or T cells enriched from blood (not recorded which). This clonotype was sampled from a man aged 18 to 29 who had recovered from COVID-19. This receptor carries the CDR3 CASSAREGALGYTF. The nucleotides are TGTGCCAGCAGTGCGCGGGAGGGGGCGCTTGGCTACACCTTC.